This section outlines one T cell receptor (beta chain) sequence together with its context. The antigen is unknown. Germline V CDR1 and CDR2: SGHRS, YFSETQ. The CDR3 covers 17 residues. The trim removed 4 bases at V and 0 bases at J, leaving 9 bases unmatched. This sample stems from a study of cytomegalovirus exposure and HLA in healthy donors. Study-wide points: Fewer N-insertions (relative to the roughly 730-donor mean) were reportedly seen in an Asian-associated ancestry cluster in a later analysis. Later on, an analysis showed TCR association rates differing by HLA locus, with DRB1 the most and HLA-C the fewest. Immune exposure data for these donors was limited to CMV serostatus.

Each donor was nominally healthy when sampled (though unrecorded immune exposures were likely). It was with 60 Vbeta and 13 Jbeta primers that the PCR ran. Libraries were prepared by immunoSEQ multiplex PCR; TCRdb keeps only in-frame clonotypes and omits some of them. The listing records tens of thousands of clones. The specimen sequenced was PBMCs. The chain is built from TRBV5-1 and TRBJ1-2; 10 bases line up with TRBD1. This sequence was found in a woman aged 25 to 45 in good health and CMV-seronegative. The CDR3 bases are TGCGCCAGCAGCCCGTTTGGACAGGGGGTGGCTAACTATGGCTACACCTTC. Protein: CASSPFGQGVANYGYTF.